One TCR beta chain is described in this entry. Its specificity is unknown. The data originate from a study of Tregs in tolerant kidney transplant recipients. The CDR3 has 15 amino acids. The V gene lost 10 bases and the J gene lost 8 bases, with 24 bases spanning the gap. Germline V gives CDR1 ENHRY, CDR2 SYGVKD. Study conclusions and caveats: The most relevant donor-specific Treg TCRbeta repertoire apparently came from expansion with activated donor B cells.

Recipients received nonmyeloablative bone marrow transplants from related graft donors, with transient mixed chimerism. Thawed PBMCs were FACS-sorted into unstimulated CD4+CD25+CD127- regulatory T cells, CD4+CD25- non-regulatory cells, CD4 and CD8 cells. TCRdb's copy holds only in-frame clones and misses some; the assay was immunoSEQ multiplex PCR. The sample has tens of thousands of clones; 80% to 95% are singletons. This sequence originates from a human patient who received a combined kidney and bone marrow transplant. Some T cells may be transferred from the graft donor. This chain links TRBV10-3 with TRBJ2-1; tentatively, D is TRBD1 (6 bases). The sample consisted of CD4+ T cells from blood (PBMCs), taken 12 months after the transplant. The CDR3 bases are TGTGCCACCAGGACGAGACAGGCCAAGAGGGATGAGCAGTTCTTC. Translation gives CATRTRQAKRDEQFF.